Below, 14 T cell receptor beta chains from the same sample are listed, as sequenced in a study of shared clonotypes between healthy human individuals. Method: immunoSEQ multiplex PCR; TCRdb's copy keeps in-frame clones and lacks some. The sample yields roughly 2.2 million clones, 80% to 95% seen once. Sequencing used naive CD4+ T cells from PBMCs. Subset in this sample: CD45RA+ positively selected. The receptors derive from a man between 18 and 35 years old in good health. Some clones in this sample may be carry-over from other donors' samples.

This sequence joins TRBV6-5 and TRBJ1-6; D unresolved. V lost 3 bases and J lost 13, with 10 bases in between. The CDR3 extends over 12 amino acids. Germline V CDR1 and CDR2: MNHEY, SVGAGI. The CDR3 reads CASSYGRWPLHF. The CDR3 DNA reads as TGTGCCAGCAGTTATGGCAGGTGGCCCCTCCACTTT.

Points on this clone: Other DNA sequences in this sample translate to the same CDR3. The genes are TRBV28 and TRBJ1-1, with a tentative D call TRBD1 (5 bases). The CDR3 covers 14 residues. Germline CDR1 is MDHEN and CDR2 is SYDVKM. Trimming cost V 6 bases and J 4 bases, with 15 bases left between them. The chain's CDR3 is CASSLRAGGTEAFF. The CDR3 DNA reads as TGTGCCAGCAGCCTCCGGGCCGGGGGCACTGAAGCTTTCTTT.

This clone was seen only once. The chain uses TRBV4-1 and TRBJ2-1, with 13 bases fitting TRBD2. Trimming took 8 bases from V and 6 from J; bases not matched to a gene: 7. The CDR3 sequence is 15 residues long. Germline CDR1 is MGHRA and CDR2 is YSYEKL. CDR3 loop: CASRTLAGGGNEQFF. The CDR3, as DNA: TGCGCCAGCCGGACACTAGCGGGAGGGGGCAATGAGCAGTTCTTC.

Only a few counts were recorded for this clone. The chain links TRBV7-9 to TRBJ1-2, with 7 nucleotides matching TRBD1. This CDR3 spans 14 amino acids. The germline gives CDR1 SEHNR, CDR2 FQNEAQ (reference sequence). V was clipped by 6 bases and J by 3 bases; unmatched bases: 7. DNA for the CDR3: TGTGCCAGCAGTCATAACACAGGGGACTATGGCTACACCTTC. Translating it yields CASSHNTGDYGYTF.

The V call is TRBV4-1, the J call TRBJ2-6; TRBD1 agrees at 9 bases. The V and J ends lost 4 bases and 1 base, in that order; junction bases with no gene match: 2. Germline V gene lookup returns CDR1 MGHRA and CDR2 YSYEKL. The CDR3 length is 16 residues. The DNA for the CDR3 is TGCGCCAGCAGCCGGGACAGGGTTTCTGGGGCCAACGTCCTGACTTTC. As protein: CASSRDRVSGANVLTF.

The V gene is TRBV7-9, the J gene TRBJ2-2, with D perhaps TRBD1 or TRBD2 (5 bases each). Trimming took 5 bases from V and 3 from J, leaving 25 bases between them. Germline V gene sequence: CDR1 SEHNR, CDR2 FQNEAQ (reference sequence). The CDR3 extends over 19 amino acids. The CDR3, as DNA: TGTGCCAGCAGCCATCCTATGGGGGACGCGCGGGCTTACACCGGGGAGCTGTTTTTT. Its translation: CASSHPMGDARAYTGELFF.

The chain recombines TRBV5-6 with TRBJ2-3; tentatively, D is TRBD2 (5 bases). Germline CDR1 reads SGHDT; CDR2 reads YYEEEE. The V end lost 0 bases, the J end lost 6 bases, and 17 bases lay between the germline ends. This CDR3 region has 16 residues. Here the CDR3 reads CASSLAPPRPGDTQYF. The DNA of the CDR3 is TGTGCCAGCAGCTTGGCTCCCCCGCGACCGGGGGATACGCAGTATTTT.

The V gene is TRBV19, the J gene TRBJ2-2, with 7 bases matching TRBD1. The CDR3 has 15 amino acids. Germline CDR1 is LNHDA and CDR2 is SQIVND (reference sequence). Trimming took 7 bases from V and 1 from J; bases not matched to a gene: 6. The CDR3 is CASKFGTVNTGELFF. The CDR3, as DNA: TGTGCCAGTAAGTTCGGGACAGTGAACACCGGGGAGCTGTTTTTT.

This clone appeared a single time. The V call is TRBV7-3, the J call TRBJ2-1; the D is unclear. The V and J ends lost 4 bases and 7 bases respectively, with 14 bases between them. Germline V gene sequence: CDR1 SGHTA, CDR2 FQGTGA. CDR3 length: 14 amino acids. The CDR3, as DNA: TGTGCCAGCAGCTCCACCCCCCCTCGTAATGAGCAGTTCTTC. Translating it yields CASSSTPPRNEQFF.

The rearrangement links TRBV7-2 to TRBJ1-2; TRBD1 matches at 7 bases. The CDR3 has 14 residues. Germline lookup yields CDR1 SGHTA and CDR2 FQGNSA. J lost 3 bases, V lost 5 bases, and 6 bases had no gene match. The CDR3 loop reads CASSPGDRDYGYTF. CDR3 DNA sequence: TGTGCCAGCAGCCCAGGGGACAGAGACTATGGCTACACCTTC.

This clone was seen only once. The chain employs TRBV6-6 and TRBJ2-7; D is unresolved. Between the trimmed V and J ends, which lost 7 bases and 7 bases, there was a span of 17 bases. The CDR3 runs to 13 residues. Germline V gives CDR1 MNHNY, CDR2 SVGAGI (reference sequence). The CDR3 DNA reads as TGTGCCAGCAAAGACGGACCCTCTGAAGAGCAGTACTTC. This gives the protein CASKDGPSEEQYF.

The chain carries TRBV5-1 and TRBJ1-2, with a possible D match to TRBD1 (5 bases). CDR1 is SGHRS and CDR2 is YFSETQ in the germline V gene. This CDR3 is built from 13 residues. Deletions cut 7 bases from V and 4 bases from J, with 14 bases between. The CDR3 region has the DNA TGCGCCAGCGGAGGGGATAGTTTCTATGGCTACACCTTC. This sequence encodes CASGGDSFYGYTF.

The chain employs TRBV11-2 and TRBJ1-3; tentatively, D is TRBD1 (5 bases). CDR1 SGHAT and CDR2 FQNNGV come from the germline V gene. The ends were cut back, 4 bases at V and 4 bases at J, with 23 bases in the middle. The CDR3 has 18 residues. The CDR3 loop reads CASSSLVGLGSWGNTIYF. The CDR3 nucleotides read TGTGCCAGCAGCTCGCTCGTGGGACTGGGAAGTTGGGGAAACACCATATATTTT.

The chain carries TRBV25-1 and TRBJ2-1; D possibly corresponds to TRBD2 (6 bases). V lost 4 bases, J lost 0 bases, and 13 bases lay in between. The CDR3 runs 16 residues. From germline, CDR1 is MGHDK and CDR2 SYGVNS. The CDR3, as DNA: TGTGCCAGCAGTGGGATAGCGGTGAGCTCCTACAATGAGCAGTTCTTC. Translating it yields CASSGIAVSSYNEQFF.